Sequencing of this T cell receptor beta chain was carried out in a study of technical replicates of blood from a handful of donors. This table comes from immunoSEQ multiplex PCR, and its TCRdb copy is limited to in-frame clones, with some not included. The profile covers tens of thousands of clones, with about 96% appearing a single time and over 0.2% taken by the ten largest. Germline-derived CDR1 and CDR2 are SEHNR and FQNEAQ (reference sequence). With 3 bases removed from V and 1 base from J, the gap between germline ends came to 4 bases. This CDR3 is built from 14 residues. The clonotype was recovered from a human donor in good health. The sequenced sample was T cells isolated from PBMCs. The rearrangement joins TRBV7-9 to TRBJ2-6; D remains ambiguous. CDR3 in amino acids: CASSFESGANVLTF. CDR3 nucleotides: TGTGCCAGCAGCTTTGAGTCTGGGGCCAACGTCCTGACTTTC.